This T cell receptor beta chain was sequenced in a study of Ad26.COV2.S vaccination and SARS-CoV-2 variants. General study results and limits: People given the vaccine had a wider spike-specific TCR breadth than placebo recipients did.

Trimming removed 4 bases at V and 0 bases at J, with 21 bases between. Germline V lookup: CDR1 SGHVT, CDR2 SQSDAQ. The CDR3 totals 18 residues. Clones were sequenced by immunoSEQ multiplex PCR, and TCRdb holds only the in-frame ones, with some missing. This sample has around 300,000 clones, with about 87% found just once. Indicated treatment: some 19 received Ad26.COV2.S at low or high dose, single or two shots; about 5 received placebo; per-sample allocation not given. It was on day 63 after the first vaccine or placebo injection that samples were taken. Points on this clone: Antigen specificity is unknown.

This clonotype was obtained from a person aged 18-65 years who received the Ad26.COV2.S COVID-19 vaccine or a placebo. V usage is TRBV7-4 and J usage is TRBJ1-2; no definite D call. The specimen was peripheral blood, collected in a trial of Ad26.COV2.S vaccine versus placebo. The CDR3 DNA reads TGTGCCAGCAGCTCCCCAGATCTGGGAGCGCTGCCTAACTATGGCTACACCTTC. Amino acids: CASSSPDLGALPNYGYTF.